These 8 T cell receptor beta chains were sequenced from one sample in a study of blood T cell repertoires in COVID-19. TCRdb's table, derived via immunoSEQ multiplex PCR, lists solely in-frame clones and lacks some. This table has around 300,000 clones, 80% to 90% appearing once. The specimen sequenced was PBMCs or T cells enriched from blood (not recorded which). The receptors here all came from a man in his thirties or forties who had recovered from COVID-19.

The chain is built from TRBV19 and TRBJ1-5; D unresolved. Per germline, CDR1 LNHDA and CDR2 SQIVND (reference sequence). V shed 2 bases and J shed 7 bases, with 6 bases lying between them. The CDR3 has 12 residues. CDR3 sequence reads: CASSIQEQPQHF. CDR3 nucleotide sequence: TGTGCCAGTAGTATACAGGAACAGCCCCAGCATTTT.

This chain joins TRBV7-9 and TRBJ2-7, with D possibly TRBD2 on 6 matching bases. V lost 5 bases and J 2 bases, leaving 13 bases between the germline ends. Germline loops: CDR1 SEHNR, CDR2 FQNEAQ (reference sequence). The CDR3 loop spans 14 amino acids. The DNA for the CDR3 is TGTGCCAGCAGCCCAGCCGGACTAACCTACGAGCAGTACTTC. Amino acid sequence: CASSPAGLTYEQYF.

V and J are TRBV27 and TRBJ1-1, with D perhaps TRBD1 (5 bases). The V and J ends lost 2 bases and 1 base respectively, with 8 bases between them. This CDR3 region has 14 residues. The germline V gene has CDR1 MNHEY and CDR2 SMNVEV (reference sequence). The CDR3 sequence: CASSLDQGNTEAFF. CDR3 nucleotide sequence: TGTGCCAGCAGTTTAGATCAGGGGAACACTGAAGCTTTCTTT.

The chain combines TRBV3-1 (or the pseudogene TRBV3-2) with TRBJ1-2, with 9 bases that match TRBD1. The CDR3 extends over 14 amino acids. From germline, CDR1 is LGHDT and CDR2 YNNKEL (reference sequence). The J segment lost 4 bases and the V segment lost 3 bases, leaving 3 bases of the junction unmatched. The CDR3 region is CASSHQTGGYGYTF. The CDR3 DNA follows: TGTGCCAGCAGCCATCAGACAGGGGGCTATGGCTACACCTTC.

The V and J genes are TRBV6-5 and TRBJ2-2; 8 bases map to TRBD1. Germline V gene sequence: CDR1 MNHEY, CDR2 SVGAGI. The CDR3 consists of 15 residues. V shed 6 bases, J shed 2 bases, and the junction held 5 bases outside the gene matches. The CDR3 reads CASRRQGINTGELFF. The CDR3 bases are TGTGCCAGCAGGCGACAGGGGATTAACACCGGGGAGCTGTTTTTT.

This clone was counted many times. In DNA, the CDR3 is TGTGCCAGCAGTTTCAGGACAGGGGCGAACACCGGGGAGCTGTTTTTT. Encoded protein: CASSFRTGANTGELFF. V and J are TRBV28 and TRBJ2-2; the match to TRBD1 covers 9 bases. Trimming cost V 3 bases and J 0 bases; bases outside gene matches: 2. The CDR3 contains 16 residues. CDR1 is MDHEN and CDR2 is SYDVKM in the germline V gene.

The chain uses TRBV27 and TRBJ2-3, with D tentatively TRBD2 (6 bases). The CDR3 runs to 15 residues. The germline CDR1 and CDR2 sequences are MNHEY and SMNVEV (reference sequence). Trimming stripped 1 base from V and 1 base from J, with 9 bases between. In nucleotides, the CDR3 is TGTGCCAGCAGTTTATGGGGGGACCGCACAGATACGCAGTATTTT. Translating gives CASSLWGDRTDTQYF.

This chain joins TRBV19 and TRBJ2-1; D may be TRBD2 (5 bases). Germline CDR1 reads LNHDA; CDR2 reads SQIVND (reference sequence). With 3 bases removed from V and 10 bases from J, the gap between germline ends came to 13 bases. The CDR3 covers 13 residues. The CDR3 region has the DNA TGTGCCAGTAGTATGGCGTCCCGCGGGGAGCAGTTCTTC. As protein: CASSMASRGEQFF.